This TCR beta chain is drawn from a study of early stage breast cancer tumors. The CDR3 runs to 15 residues. V was shortened by 1 base and J by 7 bases, with 16 bases between the two germline ends. Germline CDR1 reads SGHTA; CDR2 reads FQGNSA. Study observations and caveats: Unsorted bulk genomic DNA sequencing lacked pairing and functional marker data.

Produced via immunoSEQ multiplex PCR; TCRdb's table is partial and in-frame only. Here the sample spans 28,000 or so clones, 60% to 80% being singletons. As regards this clone: What it recognizes is unknown.

Specimen: blood. The V and J genes are TRBV7-2 and TRBJ2-5, with a tentative D call TRBD2 (5 bases). The clonotype comes from a person between 35 and 49 years old with breast cancer. CDR3 nucleotides: TGTGCCAGCAGCTTAGAGGCGGCCGGGGTTGGGACCCAGTACTTC. Translation: CASSLEAAGVGTQYF.